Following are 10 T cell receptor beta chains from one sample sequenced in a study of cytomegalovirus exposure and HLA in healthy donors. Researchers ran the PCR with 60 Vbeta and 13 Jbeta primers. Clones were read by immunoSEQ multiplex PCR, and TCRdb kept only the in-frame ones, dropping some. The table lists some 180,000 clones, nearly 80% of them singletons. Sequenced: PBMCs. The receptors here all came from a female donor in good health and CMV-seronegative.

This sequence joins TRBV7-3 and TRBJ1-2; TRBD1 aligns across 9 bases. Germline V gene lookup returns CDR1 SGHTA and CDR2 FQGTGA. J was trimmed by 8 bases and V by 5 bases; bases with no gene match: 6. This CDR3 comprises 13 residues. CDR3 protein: CASSQGTGFGYTF. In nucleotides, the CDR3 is TGTGCCAGCAGCCAAGGGACAGGGTTCGGCTACACCTTC.

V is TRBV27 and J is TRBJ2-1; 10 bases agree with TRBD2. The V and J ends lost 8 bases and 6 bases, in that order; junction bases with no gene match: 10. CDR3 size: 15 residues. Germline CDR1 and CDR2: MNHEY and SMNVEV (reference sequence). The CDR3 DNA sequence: TGTGCCAGCTCGCTTCCGGGGACTAGCGCCAATGAGCAGTTCTTC. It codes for CASSLPGTSANEQFF.

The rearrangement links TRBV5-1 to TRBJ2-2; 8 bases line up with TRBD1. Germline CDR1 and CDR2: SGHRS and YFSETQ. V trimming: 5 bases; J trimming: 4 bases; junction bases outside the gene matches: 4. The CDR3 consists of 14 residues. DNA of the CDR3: TGCGCCAGCAGGACAGGGGAGTCCACCGGGGAGCTGTTTTTT. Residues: CASRTGESTGELFF.

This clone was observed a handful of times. CDR3 region: CASSALPGANTGELFF. Written as DNA, the CDR3 is TGTGCCAGCAGTGCCCTCCCCGGGGCGAACACCGGGGAGCTGTTTTTT. The J gene is TRBJ2-2, the V gene TRBV6-1; D is perhaps TRBD2 (5 bases). CDR1 is MNHNS and CDR2 is SASEGT in the germline V gene. The germline V and J ends were trimmed by 4 bases and 0 bases, with 12 bases remaining between them. The CDR3 sequence is 16 residues long.

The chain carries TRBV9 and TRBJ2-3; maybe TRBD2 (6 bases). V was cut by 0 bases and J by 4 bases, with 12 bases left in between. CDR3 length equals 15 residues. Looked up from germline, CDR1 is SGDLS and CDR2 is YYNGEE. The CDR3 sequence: CASSVVAGNSDTQYF. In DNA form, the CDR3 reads TGTGCCAGCAGCGTAGTGGCGGGAAACTCAGATACGCAGTATTTT.

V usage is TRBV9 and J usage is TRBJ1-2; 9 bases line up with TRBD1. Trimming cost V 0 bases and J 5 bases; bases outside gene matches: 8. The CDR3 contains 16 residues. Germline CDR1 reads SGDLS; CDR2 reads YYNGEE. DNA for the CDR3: TGTGCCAGCAGCGTAGGGGACAGGGTTTTTGGGTATGGCTACACCTTC. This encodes CASSVGDRVFGYGYTF.

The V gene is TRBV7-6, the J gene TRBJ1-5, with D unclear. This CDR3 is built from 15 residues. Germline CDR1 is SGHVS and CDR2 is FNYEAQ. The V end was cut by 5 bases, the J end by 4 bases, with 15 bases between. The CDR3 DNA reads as TGTGCCAGCAGCAGAAGTGCCTGGCCTAATCAGCCCCAGCATTTT. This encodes CASSRSAWPNQPQHF. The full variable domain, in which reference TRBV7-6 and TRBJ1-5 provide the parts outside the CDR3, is GAGVSQSPRYKVTKRGQDVALRCDPISGHVSLYWYRQALGQGPEFLTYFNYEAQQDKSGLPNDRFSAERPEGSISTLTIQRTEQRDSAMYRCASSRSAWPNQPQHFGDGTRLSIL.

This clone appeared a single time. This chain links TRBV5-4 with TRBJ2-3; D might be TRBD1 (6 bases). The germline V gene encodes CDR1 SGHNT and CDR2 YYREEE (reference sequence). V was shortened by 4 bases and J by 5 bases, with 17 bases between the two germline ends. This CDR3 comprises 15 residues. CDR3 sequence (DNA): TGTGCCAGCAGCCGCTTGGACAGAGTCATAGATACGCAGTATTTT. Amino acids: CASSRLDRVIDTQYF.

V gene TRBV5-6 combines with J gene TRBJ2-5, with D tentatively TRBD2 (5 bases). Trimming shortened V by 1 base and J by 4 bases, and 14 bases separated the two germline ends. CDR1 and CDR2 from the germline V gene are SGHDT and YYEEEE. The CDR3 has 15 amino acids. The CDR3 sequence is CASSLTGRGPETQYF. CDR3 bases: TGTGCCAGCAGCTTGACGGGAAGAGGGCCAGAGACCCAGTACTTC.

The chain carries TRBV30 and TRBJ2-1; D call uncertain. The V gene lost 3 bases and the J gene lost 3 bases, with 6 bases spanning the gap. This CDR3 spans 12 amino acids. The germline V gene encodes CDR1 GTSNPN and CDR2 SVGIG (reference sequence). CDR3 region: CAWSPNYNEQFF. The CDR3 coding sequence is TGTGCCTGGAGCCCTAACTACAATGAGCAGTTCTTC.